This T cell receptor beta chain originates from a study of blood T cell repertoires in COVID-19. The overall study: COVID-19 samples, acute and convalescent, were from the United States, Italy and Spain. Sources were T cells, B-cell-depleted T cells, or PBMCs; the material itself was cDNA or gDNA.

This clone was picked up a small number of times. In the authors' workflow: Amplification with reference gene primers provided the estimates of nucleated cell counts. This table comes from immunoSEQ multiplex PCR, and its TCRdb copy is limited to in-frame clones, with some not included. That table supplies the V and J calls and clone size; D and trimming were determined from the DNA. The profile shows 250,000 to 350,000 clones, 87% of them singletons. This receptor was obtained from a woman aged 45 to 65 who had recovered from COVID-19. Material: peripheral blood.

CDR3 DNA: TGTGCCTCAATCCCTCCGGGTGGCGAGACCCAGTACTTC. Translation gives CASIPPGGETQYF. The V and J genes are TRBV7-9 and TRBJ2-5; D unresolved. The CDR3 length is 13 residues. Trimming stripped 11 bases from V and 5 bases from J, with 18 bases between. Germline V CDR1 and CDR2: SEHNR, FQNEAQ (reference sequence).